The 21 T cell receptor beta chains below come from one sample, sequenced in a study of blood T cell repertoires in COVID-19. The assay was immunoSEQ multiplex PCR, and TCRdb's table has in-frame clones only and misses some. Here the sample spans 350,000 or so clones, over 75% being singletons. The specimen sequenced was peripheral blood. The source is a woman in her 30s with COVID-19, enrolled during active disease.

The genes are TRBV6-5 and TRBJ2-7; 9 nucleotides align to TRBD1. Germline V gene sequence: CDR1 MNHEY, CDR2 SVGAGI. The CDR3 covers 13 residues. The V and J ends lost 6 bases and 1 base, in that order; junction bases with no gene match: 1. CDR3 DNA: TGTGCCAGCAGGACAGGGGGATCCTACGAGCAGTACTTC. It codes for CASRTGGSYEQYF.

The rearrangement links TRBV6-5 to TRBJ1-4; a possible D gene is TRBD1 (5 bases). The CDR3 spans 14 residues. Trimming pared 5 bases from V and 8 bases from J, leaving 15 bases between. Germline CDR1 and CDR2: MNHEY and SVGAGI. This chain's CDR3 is CASSRDLGQEKLFF. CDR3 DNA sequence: TGTGCCAGCAGTAGGGACTTGGGGCAGGAAAAACTGTTTTTT.

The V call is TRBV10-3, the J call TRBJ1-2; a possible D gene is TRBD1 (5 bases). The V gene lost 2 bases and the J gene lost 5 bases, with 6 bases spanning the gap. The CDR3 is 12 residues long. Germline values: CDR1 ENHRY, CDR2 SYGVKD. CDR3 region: CAISERGYGYTF. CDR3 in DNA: TGTGCCATCAGTGAGAGGGGATATGGCTACACCTTC.

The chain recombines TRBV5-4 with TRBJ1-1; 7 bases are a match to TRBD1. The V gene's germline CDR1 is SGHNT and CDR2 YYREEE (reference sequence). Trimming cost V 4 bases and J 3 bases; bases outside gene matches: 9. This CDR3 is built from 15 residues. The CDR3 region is CASSPDRAGDTEAFF. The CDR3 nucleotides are TGTGCCAGCAGCCCAGACAGGGCTGGGGACACTGAAGCTTTCTTT.

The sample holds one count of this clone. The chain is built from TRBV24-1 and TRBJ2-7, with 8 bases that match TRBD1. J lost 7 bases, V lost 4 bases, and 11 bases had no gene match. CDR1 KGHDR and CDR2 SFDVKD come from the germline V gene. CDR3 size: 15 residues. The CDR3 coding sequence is TGTGCCACCAGTGACCCCTCCGGGACAGGTAATGAGCAGTACTTC. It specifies CATSDPSGTGNEQYF.

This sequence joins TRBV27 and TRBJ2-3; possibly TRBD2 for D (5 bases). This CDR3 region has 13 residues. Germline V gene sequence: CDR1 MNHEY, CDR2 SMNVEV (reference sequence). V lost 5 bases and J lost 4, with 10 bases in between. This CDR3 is CASSRRSSDTQYF. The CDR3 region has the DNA TGTGCCAGCAGTCGGAGGAGCTCAGATACGCAGTATTTT.

The CDR3 region is CAISESAGFTQYF. CDR3 DNA sequence: TGTGCCATCAGTGAGTCCGCGGGATTTACGCAGTATTTT. The rearrangement links TRBV10-3 to TRBJ2-3, with TRBD2 as a possible D gene (6 bases). Trimming cost V 0 bases and J 8 bases, with 9 bases left between them. CDR3 length: 13 amino acids. Germline V gene lookup returns CDR1 ENHRY and CDR2 SYGVKD.

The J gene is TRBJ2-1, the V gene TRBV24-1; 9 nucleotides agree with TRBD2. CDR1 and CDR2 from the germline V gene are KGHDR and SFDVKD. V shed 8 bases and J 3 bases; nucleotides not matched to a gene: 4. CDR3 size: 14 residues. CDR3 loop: CATKAGGIYNEQFF. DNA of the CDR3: TGTGCCACCAAGGCGGGAGGGATCTACAATGAGCAGTTCTTC.

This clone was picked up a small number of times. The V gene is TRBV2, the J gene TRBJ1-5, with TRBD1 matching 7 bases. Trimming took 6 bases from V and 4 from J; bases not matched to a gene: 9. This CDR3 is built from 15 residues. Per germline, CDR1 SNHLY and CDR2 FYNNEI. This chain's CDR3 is CASSVRDSHNQPQHF. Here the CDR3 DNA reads TGTGCCAGCAGCGTCCGGGACAGCCATAATCAGCCCCAGCATTTT.

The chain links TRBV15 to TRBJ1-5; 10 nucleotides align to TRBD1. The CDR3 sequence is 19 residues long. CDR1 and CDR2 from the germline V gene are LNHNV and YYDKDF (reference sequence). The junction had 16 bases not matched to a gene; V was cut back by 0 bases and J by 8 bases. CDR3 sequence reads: CATSRDLWGDRGMGKPQHF. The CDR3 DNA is TGTGCCACCAGCAGAGATTTGTGGGGGGACAGGGGAATGGGTAAGCCCCAGCATTTT.

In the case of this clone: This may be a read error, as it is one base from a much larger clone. The CDR3 bases are TGTGCCAGCAGGGCTAGCGGGAGCACAGATACGCAGTATTTT. Its protein is CASRASGSTDTQYF. This chain links TRBV6-5 with TRBJ2-3; TRBD2 matches at 8 bases. J gave up 0 bases and V 6 bases, and 2 bases lay outside the gene matches. CDR3 length: 14 amino acids. Germline V gene data show CDR1 as MNHEY and CDR2 as SVGAGI.

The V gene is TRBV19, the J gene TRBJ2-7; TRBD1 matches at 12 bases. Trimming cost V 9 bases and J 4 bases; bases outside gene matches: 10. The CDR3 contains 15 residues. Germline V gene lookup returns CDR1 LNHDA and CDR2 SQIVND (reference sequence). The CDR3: CASRDRGLSGYEQYF. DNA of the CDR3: TGTGCCAGCCGGGACAGGGGGCTTTCTGGGTACGAGCAGTACTTC.

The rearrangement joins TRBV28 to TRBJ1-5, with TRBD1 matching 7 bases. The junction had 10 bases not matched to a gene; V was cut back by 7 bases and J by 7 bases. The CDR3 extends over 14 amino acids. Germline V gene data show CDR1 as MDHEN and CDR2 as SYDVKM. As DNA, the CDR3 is TGTGCCAGCAATTTGGGGGACAGAGAACAGCCCCAGCATTTT. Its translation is CASNLGDREQPQHF.

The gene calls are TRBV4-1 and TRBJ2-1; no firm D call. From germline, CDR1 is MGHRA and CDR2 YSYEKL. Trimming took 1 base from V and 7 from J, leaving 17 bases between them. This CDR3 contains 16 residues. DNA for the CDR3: TGCGCCAGCAGCCAAGGGGTGTCCCACCCTAGGAATGAGCAGTTCTTC. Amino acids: CASSQGVSHPRNEQFF.

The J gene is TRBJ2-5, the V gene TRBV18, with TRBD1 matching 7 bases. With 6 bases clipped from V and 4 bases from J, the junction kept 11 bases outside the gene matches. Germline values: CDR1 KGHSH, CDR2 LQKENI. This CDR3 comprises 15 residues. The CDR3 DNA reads TGTGCCAGCTCCCGAACTGAGGGGGCGACAGAGACCCAGTACTTC. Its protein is CASSRTEGATETQYF.

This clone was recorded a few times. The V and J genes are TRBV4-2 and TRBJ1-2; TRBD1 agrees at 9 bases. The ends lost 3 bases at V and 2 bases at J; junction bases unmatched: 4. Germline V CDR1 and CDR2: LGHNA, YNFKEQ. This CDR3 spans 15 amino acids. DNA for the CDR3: TGTGCCAGCAGCCAGCCCGGGACAGGGAACTATGGCTACACCTTC. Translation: CASSQPGTGNYGYTF.

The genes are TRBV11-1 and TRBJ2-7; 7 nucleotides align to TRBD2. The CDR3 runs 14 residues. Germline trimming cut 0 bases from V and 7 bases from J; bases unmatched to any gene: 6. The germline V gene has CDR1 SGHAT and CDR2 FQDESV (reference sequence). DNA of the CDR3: TGTGCCAGCAGCTTAGCAGACGGGGGGAGAGAGCAGTACTTC. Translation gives CASSLADGGREQYF.

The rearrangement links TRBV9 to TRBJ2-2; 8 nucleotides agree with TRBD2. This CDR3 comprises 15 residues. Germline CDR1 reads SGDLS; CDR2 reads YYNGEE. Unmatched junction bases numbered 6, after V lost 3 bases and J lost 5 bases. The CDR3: CASSETSVKTGELFF. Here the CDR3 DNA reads TGTGCCAGCAGCGAGACTAGCGTGAAGACCGGGGAGCTGTTTTTT.

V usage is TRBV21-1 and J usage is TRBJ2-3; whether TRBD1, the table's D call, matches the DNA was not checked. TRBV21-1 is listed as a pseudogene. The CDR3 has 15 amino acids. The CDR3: CASSKGGQGVDTQYF. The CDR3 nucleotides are TGTGCCAGCAGCAAAGGGGGCCAGGGGGTAGATACGCAGTATTTT.

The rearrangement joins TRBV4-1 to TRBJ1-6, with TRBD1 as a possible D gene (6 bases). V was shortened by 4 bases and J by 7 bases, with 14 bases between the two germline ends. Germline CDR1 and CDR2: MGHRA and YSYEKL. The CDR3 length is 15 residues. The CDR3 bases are TGCGCCAGCAGCCCCAGACAGGAACTAAATTCACCCCTCCACTTT. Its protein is CASSPRQELNSPLHF.

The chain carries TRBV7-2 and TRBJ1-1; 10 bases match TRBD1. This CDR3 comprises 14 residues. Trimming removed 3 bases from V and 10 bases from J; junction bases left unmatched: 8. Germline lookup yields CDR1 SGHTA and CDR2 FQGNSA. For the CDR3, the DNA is TGTGCCAGCAGCTTGATAGGGACAGGGGCGGGAGCTTTCTTT. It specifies CASSLIGTGAGAFF.